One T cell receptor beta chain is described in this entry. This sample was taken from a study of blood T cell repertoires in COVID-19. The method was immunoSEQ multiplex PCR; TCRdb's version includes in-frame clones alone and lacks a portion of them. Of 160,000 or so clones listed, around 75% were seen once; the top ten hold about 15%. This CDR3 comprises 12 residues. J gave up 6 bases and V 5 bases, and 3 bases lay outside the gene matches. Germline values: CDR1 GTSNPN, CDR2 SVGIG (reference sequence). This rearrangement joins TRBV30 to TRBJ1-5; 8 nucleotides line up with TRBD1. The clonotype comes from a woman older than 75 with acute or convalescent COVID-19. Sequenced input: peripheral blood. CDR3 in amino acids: CAWGQGSQPQHF. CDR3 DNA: TGTGCCTGGGGACAGGGCAGTCAGCCCCAGCATTTT.